The 21 T cell receptor beta chains in this list originate from one sample, sequenced in a study of T cell repertoires in cytomegalovirus infection. TCRdb fed the reads into MiXCR, producing one record per CDR3 protein. The table records fewer than 650,000 distinct CDR3 sequences, over 35% of them present only once. Which antigens these TCRs recognize remains unknown. The material sequenced was cultured PBMCs, taken from culture after CMV antigen stimulation. The receptors originated from a human donor in good health (CMV status not recorded). Some clones in this sample may be carry-over from other donors' samples.

This chain links TRBV7-2 with TRBJ1-2; no clear D gene. Trimming cost V 3 bases and J 5 bases, with 16 bases left between them. This CDR3 has 15 amino acids. Germline V gene sequence: CDR1 SGHTA, CDR2 FQGNSA. CDR3 nucleotide sequence: TGTGCCAGCAGCTTCCGGGAGAGGGTGTTATATGGCTACACCTTC. It codes for CASSFRERVLYGYTF.

The table lists this clonotype with a few counts. The rearrangement joins TRBV11-2 to TRBJ2-1, with TRBD2 matching over 13 bases. CDR3 length: 18 amino acids. CDR1 SGHAT and CDR2 FQNNGV come from the germline V gene. The V segment lost 0 bases and the J segment 5 bases; nucleotides outside the gene matches: 7. In nucleotides, the CDR3 is TGTGCCAGCAGCTTAGATCCTTTCGGGACTAGCGGGAACAATGAGCAGTTCTTC. This gives the protein CASSLDPFGTSGNNEQFF.

This clonotype was seen many times. The chain joins TRBV6-6 to TRBJ2-7; perhaps TRBD2 as D (8 bases). Per the germline V gene, CDR1 is MNHNY and CDR2 is SVGAGI (reference sequence). The CDR3 extends over 16 amino acids. The ends were cut back, 5 bases at V and 6 bases at J, with 23 bases in the middle. The CDR3 nucleotides read TGTGCCAGCAGTCCTGGAGGGCGGGGGGCAGGGGGCGAGCAGTACTTC. Translating it yields CASSPGGRGAGGEQYF.

J is TRBJ2-2 and V is TRBV6-2 or TRBV6-3; no definite D call. CDR1 MNHEY and CDR2 SVGEGT come from the germline V gene. The CDR3 is made up of 13 amino acids. V was trimmed by 4 bases and J by 1 base, leaving 4 bases between them. The CDR3 region is CASSWWNTGELFF. The CDR3 DNA reads TGTGCCAGCAGTTGGTGGAACACCGGGGAGCTGTTTTTT.

This clonotype occurred once. The chain recombines TRBV5-4 with TRBJ2-1; 9 bases are a match to TRBD2. There are 15 residues in the CDR3. Germline V gene sequence: CDR1 SGHNT, CDR2 YYREEE (reference sequence). V lost 0 bases, J lost 7 bases, and 5 bases stayed unmatched. DNA for the CDR3: TGTGCCAGCAGCTTGGGCGGGAGGGCCGGAAATGAGCAGTTCTTC. Residues: CASSLGGRAGNEQFF.

The chain couples TRBV7-9 to TRBJ2-5; TRBD2 might be the D (6 bases). The CDR3 covers 16 residues. The ends were cut back, 1 base at V and 5 bases at J, with 17 bases in the middle. Germline loops: CDR1 SEHNR, CDR2 FQNEAQ (reference sequence). CDR3 amino acids: CASSLGRTNLPETQYF. The CDR3 region has the DNA TGTGCCAGCAGCTTAGGAAGGACTAACCTCCCTGAGACCCAGTACTTC.

This clonotype appeared a few times. The V and J genes are TRBV28 and TRBJ1-1; D unresolved. V lost 4 bases, J lost 6 bases, and 18 bases lay in between. Germline CDR1 is MDHEN and CDR2 is SYDVKM. There are 15 residues in the CDR3. The CDR3 protein is CASSSPLGKAPEAFF. Here the CDR3 DNA reads TGTGCCAGCAGTTCCCCCCTCGGGAAGGCTCCTGAAGCTTTCTTT.

This clonotype was recorded a few times. The chain is built from TRBV20-1 and TRBJ1-1; D remains unclear. The V gene lost 5 bases and the J gene lost 3 bases, with 13 bases spanning the gap. Germline V gene lookup returns CDR1 DFQATT and CDR2 SNEGSKA (reference sequence). The CDR3 is 13 amino acids. CDR3 in amino acids: CSAPREPDTEAFF. As DNA, the CDR3 is TGCAGTGCTCCACGGGAACCGGACACTGAAGCTTTCTTT.

Only a few counts were recorded for this clonotype. The chain has TRBV6-2 or TRBV6-3 and TRBJ1-4; no reliable D call. In germline, CDR1 is MNHEY, CDR2 SVGEGT. The CDR3 runs to 16 residues. Trimming left V 7 bases short and J 0 bases short, with 15 bases between. The CDR3 coding sequence is TGTGCCAGCACCCCCCGGGCGGATACAACTAATGAAAAACTGTTTTTT. Translation: CASTPRADTTNEKLFF.

The chain links TRBV2 to TRBJ2-3; the D is unclear. There are 14 residues in the CDR3. Germline V gene lookup returns CDR1 SNHLY and CDR2 FYNNEI. V lost 8 bases to trimming and J lost 0 bases, with 12 bases between them. CDR3 sequence: CASAMTTSTDTQYF. The CDR3 nucleotides are TGTGCCAGCGCGATGACAACCAGCACAGATACGCAGTATTTT.

Only a few counts were recorded for this clonotype. CDR3 DNA sequence: TGTGCCAGCAGCTTAGCAAAGACTAGCGGGGGGACCTTTAGCTCCTACAATGAGCAGTTCTTC. As protein: CASSLAKTSGGTFSSYNEQFF. The chain has TRBV7-9 and TRBJ2-1, with TRBD2 matching 13 bases. Germline assignment: CDR1 SEHNR and CDR2 FQNEAQ (reference sequence). Trimming took 0 bases from V and 0 from J; bases not matched to a gene: 11. This CDR3 contains 21 residues.

This clonotype was recorded many times. The V and J genes are TRBV11-2 and TRBJ2-3; TRBD1 matches at 7 bases. In germline, CDR1 is SGHAT, CDR2 FQNNGV. CDR3 length: 15 amino acids. V dropped 5 bases and J dropped 6; count of bases not matched to a gene: 11. In DNA, the CDR3 is TGTGCCAGCAGCAGCCGACAGGGATATGAGGATACGCAGTATTTT. Amino acids: CASSSRQGYEDTQYF.

The chain is built from TRBV7-2 and TRBJ2-1; D possibly corresponds to TRBD2 (7 bases). V was pared by 5 bases and J by 8 bases, with 19 bases between. The CDR3 is made up of 15 amino acids. Germline values: CDR1 SGHTA, CDR2 FQGNSA. The chain's CDR3 is CASSPWGGGLDEQFF. In DNA, the CDR3 is TGTGCCAGCAGCCCATGGGGGGGGGGCCTAGATGAGCAGTTCTTC.

This chain uses TRBV7-2 with TRBJ2-1; 9 nucleotides match TRBD2. This CDR3 has 15 residues. V gave up 4 bases and J gave up 7 bases; unmatched junction bases: 8. Germline V lookup: CDR1 SGHTA, CDR2 FQGNSA. CDR3 region: CASSWVSGSWNEQFF. CDR3 DNA sequence: TGTGCCAGCAGCTGGGTTAGCGGGAGTTGGAATGAGCAGTTCTTC.

A word on this clonotype: The junction departs from the called germline gene at one end, perhaps through a read error. The rearrangement uses TRBV7-2 and TRBJ1-4, with D possibly being TRBD1 (6 bases). CDR3 length: 14 residues. Germline values: CDR1 SGHTA, CDR2 FQGNSA. The CDR3 nucleotides are TGTGCCGGCAGCCGAGGACAGTTTAATGAAAAACTGTTTTTT. Protein: CAGSRGQFNEKLFF.

This clonotype was detected a few times. V usage is TRBV10-3 and J usage is TRBJ1-2, with TRBD1 identical over 7 bases. The V gene end was trimmed by 3 bases and the J gene end by 8 bases; junction bases not matched to a gene: 6. CDR1 ENHRY and CDR2 SYGVKD come from the germline V gene. The CDR3 consists of 13 residues. CDR3 residues: CAISDRQGGGYTF. In nucleotides, the CDR3 is TGTGCCATCAGTGACCGACAGGGTGGCGGCTACACCTTC.

The CDR3 here is CASSGARSPLHF. CDR3 sequence (DNA): TGTGCCAGCAGCGGAGCTAGATCCCCCCTCCACTTT. The chain is built from TRBV11-2 and TRBJ1-6; D gene unclear. Germline V gene lookup returns CDR1 SGHAT and CDR2 FQNNGV. The CDR3 covers 12 residues. V dropped 5 bases and J dropped 13 bases, with 12 bases sitting between them.

The chain uses TRBV7-2 and TRBJ2-2, with D possibly being TRBD2 (6 bases). Between the trimmed V and J ends, which lost 5 bases and 0 bases, there was a span of 13 bases. Germline CDR1 SGHTA, CDR2 FQGNSA. CDR3 length: 16 residues. CDR3 DNA sequence: TGTGCCAGCAGCATTGCTAGCGTTGCGAACACCGGGGAGCTGTTTTTT. It yields the protein CASSIASVANTGELFF.

The chain carries TRBV20-1 and TRBJ1-2; D remains ambiguous. Germline loops: CDR1 DFQATT, CDR2 SNEGSKA (reference sequence). The CDR3 has 11 residues. Trimming pared 3 bases from V and 4 bases from J, leaving 6 bases between. The DNA for the CDR3 is TGCAGTGCTAGTATGGGCTATGGCTACACCTTC. It specifies CSASMGYGYTF.

This clonotype was counted a few times. The chain uses TRBV7-2 and TRBJ1-3, with D tentatively TRBD1 (6 bases). In germline, CDR1 is SGHTA, CDR2 FQGNSA. This CDR3 is 14 amino acids long. Trimming left V 4 bases short and J 8 bases short, with 15 bases between. Written as DNA, the CDR3 is TGTGCCAGCAGCTCACAGGGACTGGGACACACCATATATTTT. The encoded protein is CASSSQGLGHTIYF.

Points on this clonotype: The conserved final phenylalanine or tryptophan is absent from the CDR3, which likely points to a read error. The rearrangement joins TRBV12-3 or TRBV12-4 to TRBJ2-5, with 7 bases identical to TRBD1. V was clipped by 5 bases and J by 9 bases; unmatched bases: 9. CDR3 length: 13 amino acids. DNA for the CDR3: TGTGCCAGCAGTGGGACAGAGGGTGGGTCCCAGTACTCC. Protein sequence: CASSGTEGGSQYS.